The 32 T cell receptor beta chains in this list originate from one sample, sequenced in a study of shared clonotypes between healthy human individuals. The protocol was immunoSEQ multiplex PCR, while the TCRdb copy is restricted to in-frame clones and leaves out a portion. The sample lists roughly 2.5 million clones; around 90% were seen once. The sample comprised naive CD4+ T cells sorted from blood. Subset specified: CD45RA+ positively selected. The receptor set was obtained from a man younger than 35 in good health.

This clone came up a few times. This chain uses TRBV5-1 with TRBJ2-1, with 9 nucleotides matching TRBD2. Germline CDR1 reads SGHRS; CDR2 reads YFSETQ. CDR3 size: 15 residues. V trimming: 4 bases; J trimming: 0 bases; junction bases outside the gene matches: 2. CDR3 protein: CASSPSGNSYNEQFF. Here the CDR3 DNA reads TGCGCCAGCAGCCCTAGCGGGAACTCCTACAATGAGCAGTTCTTC. The full variable domain, completed using reference TRBV5-1 and TRBJ2-1, is KAGVTQTPRYLIKTRGQQVTLSCSPISGHRSVSWYQQTPGQGLQFLFEYFSETQRNKGNFPGRFSGRQFSNSRSEMNVSTLELGDSALYLCASSPSGNSYNEQFFGPGTRLTVL.

A few counts support this clone. The CDR3 nucleotides read TGTGCCTGGAGTGTACGTCAGGCGAACACTGAAGCTTTCTTT. It translates to CAWSVRQANTEAFF. The chain joins TRBV30 to TRBJ1-1, with D hard to call. The germline V gene has CDR1 GTSNPN and CDR2 SVGIG (reference sequence). Trimming pared 0 bases from V and 1 base from J, leaving 9 bases between. The CDR3 covers 14 residues.

This sequence joins TRBV5-4 and TRBJ1-2; a weak D match, TRBD1 (5 bases). Per germline, CDR1 SGHNT and CDR2 YYREEE (reference sequence). CDR3 length equals 17 residues. Trimming shortened V by 4 bases and J by 4 bases, and 23 bases separated the two germline ends. The CDR3 sequence: CASSPYRGGSLGYGYTF. Written as DNA, the CDR3 is TGTGCCAGCAGCCCTTATAGGGGAGGCTCTTTGGGCTATGGCTACACCTTC.

This clone appeared a few times. The chain has TRBV2 and TRBJ1-5, with 7 bases fitting TRBD1. The CDR3 extends over 13 amino acids. Looked up from germline, CDR1 is SNHLY and CDR2 is FYNNEI. V lost 3 bases and J lost 10; bases outside the gene matches: 6. Written as DNA, the CDR3 is TGTGCCAGCAGTGACGAACAGGGGCCTCCCCAGCATTTT. This gives the protein CASSDEQGPPQHF.

CDR3 in amino acids: CASSLGVLDNEQFF. CDR3 nucleotides: TGTGCCAGCAGCTTAGGTGTCTTGGACAATGAGCAGTTCTTC. J is TRBJ2-1 and V is TRBV11-3, with D unclear. V shed 1 base and J shed 5 bases, with 9 bases lying between them. Germline V CDR1 and CDR2: SGHNT, YENEEA. CDR3 length: 14 amino acids.

The CDR3 region is CASRGKLGQGNQPQHF. Written as DNA, the CDR3 is TGTGCCAGCAGGGGTAAGCTGGGACAGGGCAATCAGCCCCAGCATTTT. The chain is built from TRBV21-1 and TRBJ1-5; whether TRBD1, the table's D call, matches the DNA was not checked. TRBV21-1 is a recognized pseudogene. There are 16 residues in the CDR3.

V gene TRBV5-6 combines with J gene TRBJ2-1; TRBD2 matches at 10 bases. The CDR3 has 17 amino acids. Germline V gene sequence: CDR1 SGHDT, CDR2 YYEEEE. V trimming: 0 bases; J trimming: 7 bases; junction bases outside the gene matches: 10. The CDR3 DNA sequence: TGTGCCAGCAGCTTGGAGCTAGCGGGGGCTTATGGGAATGAGCAGTTCTTC. It specifies CASSLELAGAYGNEQFF.

V and J are TRBV29-1 and TRBJ2-1; 9 bases are shared with TRBD1. Germline V lookup: CDR1 SQVTM, CDR2 ANQGSEA. The CDR3 is 14 amino acids. The ends lost 6 bases at V and 2 bases at J; junction bases unmatched: 5. The CDR3 is CSVRDRATYNEQFF. The CDR3 DNA sequence: TGCAGCGTCCGGGACAGGGCCACCTACAATGAGCAGTTCTTC.

As for this clone: Other DNA sequences within the sample encode an identical CDR3. The V call is TRBV5-1, the J call TRBJ2-7; the match to TRBD1 covers 7 bases. Per the germline V gene, CDR1 is SGHRS and CDR2 is YFSETQ. V lost 4 bases to trimming and J lost 4 bases; unmatched junction nucleotides: 5. The CDR3 spans 13 residues. The DNA for the CDR3 is TGCGCCAGCAGCCCAGACAGGGCTTACGAGCAGTACTTC. Translation: CASSPDRAYEQYF.

The chain recombines TRBV6-1 with TRBJ1-5; unclear D gene. Trimming stripped 2 bases from V and 7 bases from J, with 9 bases between. Germline V CDR1 and CDR2: MNHNS, SASEGT. The CDR3 has 13 amino acids. This chain's CDR3 is CASSERVGQPQHF. In nucleotides, the CDR3 is TGTGCCAGCAGTGAACGTGTAGGACAGCCCCAGCATTTT.

The rearrangement links TRBV21-1 to TRBJ1-3; TRBD1 is taken as the D call from the table, unchecked against the DNA. TRBV21-1 has pseudogene status. The CDR3 has 15 amino acids. The CDR3 DNA is TGTGCCAGCAAAGGAAAGACAGCTGGAGGAAACACCATATATTTT. This codes for CASKGKTAGGNTIYF.

The V call is TRBV19, the J call TRBJ1-1; D possibly corresponds to TRBD1 (6 bases). CDR3 length: 14 residues. Per the germline V gene, CDR1 is LNHDA and CDR2 is SQIVND (reference sequence). Trimming removed 6 bases from V and 6 bases from J, with 17 bases in between. The CDR3 loop is CASSPGQTTSEAFF. For the CDR3, the DNA is TGTGCCAGTAGCCCGGGACAAACGACATCTGAAGCTTTCTTT.

As for this clone: Within the sample, other DNA sequences also encode this same CDR3. The chain links TRBV5-1 to TRBJ1-1; D remains ambiguous. Trimming took off 2 bases at V and 0 bases at J, with 8 bases between the two ends. The CDR3 consists of 14 residues. Germline assignment: CDR1 SGHRS and CDR2 YFSETQ. This CDR3 reads CASSLGSLNTEAFF. The CDR3 bases are TGCGCCAGCAGCTTAGGATCCTTGAACACTGAAGCTTTCTTT.

This clone is a singleton in its sample. V and J are TRBV28 and TRBJ2-7, with D unclear. CDR1 and CDR2 from the germline V gene are MDHEN and SYDVKM. Trimming left V 2 bases short and J 6 bases short, with 14 bases between. The CDR3 runs 14 residues. The CDR3 DNA follows: TGTGCCAGCAGTTTAGGTCACCTAGGGTCCGAGCAGTACTTC. It encodes CASSLGHLGSEQYF.

As concerns this clone: Distinct nucleotide sequences in the sample also encode this CDR3. The chain has TRBV6-6 and TRBJ2-2; TRBD2 might be the D (5 bases). CDR1 is MNHNY and CDR2 is SVGAGI in the germline V gene (reference sequence). The CDR3 spans 15 residues. Between the trimmed V and J ends, which lost 0 bases and 0 bases, there was a span of 5 bases. The CDR3 sequence: CASSYSGANTGELFF. The DNA of the CDR3 is TGTGCCAGCAGTTACTCCGGGGCGAACACCGGGGAGCTGTTTTTT.

The J gene is TRBJ2-7, the V gene TRBV2; D ambiguous. Germline CDR1 and CDR2: SNHLY and FYNNEI. The CDR3 runs to 16 residues. The V end was cut by 6 bases, the J end by 2 bases, with 20 bases between. Here the CDR3 DNA reads TGTGCCAGCAGGTATGACGAAACGGACCGTACCTACGAGCAGTACTTC. The encoded protein is CASRYDETDRTYEQYF.

This clone was observed a single time. This sequence joins TRBV21-1 and TRBJ2-4. TRBV21-1 is annotated as a pseudogene. This CDR3 region has 16 residues. The CDR3 is CASSKGSWSAKNIQYF. Here the CDR3 DNA reads TGTGCCAGCAGCAAAGGTTCTTGGTCAGCCAAAAACATTCAGTACTTC.

This sequence joins TRBV6-5 and TRBJ1-2; no firm D call. Germline V gene sequence: CDR1 MNHEY, CDR2 SVGAGI. The CDR3 contains 13 residues. Trimming took off 4 bases at V and 2 bases at J, with 8 bases between the two ends. CDR3 amino acids: CASSLEGNYGYTF. In nucleotides, the CDR3 is TGTGCCAGCAGTTTGGAGGGAAACTATGGCTACACCTTC.

This clone was seen a single time. CDR3 nucleotide sequence: TGTGCCAGTGGACGGTTCTCTGGAAACACCATATATTTT. Encoded protein: CASGRFSGNTIYF. J is TRBJ1-3 and V is TRBV19, with D unresolved. V lost 8 bases, J lost 0 bases, and 8 bases lay in between. The CDR3 loop spans 13 amino acids. The germline V gene has CDR1 LNHDA and CDR2 SQIVND (reference sequence).

The chain couples TRBV7-9 to TRBJ1-4; no clear D. CDR1 is SEHNR and CDR2 is FQNEAQ in the germline V gene (reference sequence). V was clipped by 1 base and J by 8 bases, with 11 bases between them. This CDR3 spans 14 amino acids. CDR3 nucleotide sequence: TGTGCCAGCAGCTTAGAGGGCCTGGGGGAAAAACTGTTTTTT. It specifies CASSLEGLGEKLFF.

The gene calls are TRBV20-1 and TRBJ1-4; no clear D gene. Deletions cut 3 bases from V and 8 bases from J, with 4 bases between. The CDR3 totals 10 residues. Germline V gene lookup returns CDR1 DFQATT and CDR2 SNEGSKA (reference sequence). CDR3 nucleotide sequence: TGCAGTGCTAGTCAAGAAAAACTGTTTTTT. Translating it yields CSASQEKLFF.

About this clone itself: Other DNA sequences from this sample encode an identical CDR3 as well. The chain joins TRBV30 to TRBJ1-3; D call uncertain. Per the germline V gene, CDR1 is GTSNPN and CDR2 is SVGIG (reference sequence). The CDR3 runs 14 residues. Trimming took 1 base from V and 1 from J, leaving 8 bases between them. CDR3 in amino acids: CAWSAGYSGNTIYF. The CDR3 nucleotides read TGTGCCTGGAGTGCGGGGTATTCTGGAAACACCATATATTTT.

The J gene is TRBJ2-1, the V gene TRBV12-5; D is uncertain. Germline CDR1 LGHNT, CDR2 FRNRAP. With 5 bases removed from V and 9 bases from J, the gap between germline ends came to 14 bases. The CDR3 covers 13 residues. The DNA of the CDR3 is TGTGCTAGTGGTCCCCCTCCAACCACTGAGCAGTTCTTC. Translation: CASGPPPTTEQFF.

The chain links TRBV9 to TRBJ2-6, with D uncertain. V shed 6 bases and J shed 1 base, with 17 bases lying between them. The CDR3 is 17 residues long. From germline, CDR1 is SGDLS and CDR2 YYNGEE. CDR3 residues: CASNPRQVDSGANVLTF. CDR3 nucleotides: TGTGCCAGCAATCCCCGGCAGGTCGATTCTGGGGCCAACGTCCTGACTTTC.

V usage is TRBV28 and J usage is TRBJ1-2; TRBD1 agrees at 7 bases. Germline lookup yields CDR1 MDHEN and CDR2 SYDVKM. Losses at the gene ends were 10 bases for V and 4 bases for J; bases not matched to a gene: 3. The CDR3 sequence is 11 residues long. In nucleotides, the CDR3 is TGTGCCACTCGGGACAGCTATGGCTACACCTTC. The encoded protein is CATRDSYGYTF.

The rearrangement joins TRBV9 to TRBJ1-1; D may be TRBD1 (5 bases). CDR3 length: 14 amino acids. V lost 0 bases and J 9 bases, leaving 15 bases between the germline ends. Germline CDR1 SGDLS, CDR2 YYNGEE. The CDR3 protein is CASSVDNGAEKAFF. The CDR3 region has the DNA TGTGCCAGCAGCGTAGATAATGGGGCAGAGAAAGCTTTCTTT.

The count of this clone is one. The chain links TRBV11-2 to TRBJ2-3, with 10 bases matching TRBD1. The junction had 2 bases not matched to a gene; V was cut back by 1 base and J by 4 bases. This CDR3 spans 15 amino acids. The V gene's germline CDR1 is SGHAT and CDR2 FQNNGV. The CDR3 coding sequence is TGTGCCAGCAGCTTAGCTGGGACAGGGGCAGATACGCAGTATTTT. Its translation is CASSLAGTGADTQYF.

This sequence joins TRBV6-5 and TRBJ1-1; TRBD1 agrees at 9 bases. Germline-derived CDR1 and CDR2 are MNHEY and SVGAGI. This CDR3 contains 16 residues. Trimming removed 6 bases from V and 2 bases from J; junction bases left unmatched: 10. The CDR3 sequence: CASRYRGQGINTEAFF. The CDR3 nucleotides read TGTGCCAGCAGATACAGAGGACAGGGGATTAACACTGAAGCTTTCTTT.

CDR3 DNA: TGTGCCAGCAGCGTAGAGGACAGGCTGAACTCCTACGAGCAGTACTTC. Translation: CASSVEDRLNSYEQYF. The gene calls are TRBV9 and TRBJ2-7; 7 bases are shared with TRBD1. V lost 0 bases and J lost 0; bases outside the gene matches: 6. Germline-derived CDR1 and CDR2 are SGDLS and YYNGEE. The CDR3 loop spans 16 amino acids.

The rearrangement joins TRBV5-1 to TRBJ2-1; 9 bases align to TRBD2. Per the germline V gene, CDR1 is SGHRS and CDR2 is YFSETQ. The CDR3 length is 15 residues. The V segment lost 6 bases and the J segment 4 bases; nucleotides outside the gene matches: 8. This CDR3 is CASTKAGGPYNEQFF. The CDR3 nucleotides are TGCGCCAGCACCAAAGCGGGGGGCCCTTACAATGAGCAGTTCTTC.

J is TRBJ2-3 and V is TRBV5-1, with 9 bases that match TRBD1. This CDR3 has 15 amino acids. Per germline, CDR1 SGHRS and CDR2 YFSETQ. V gave up 1 base and J gave up 1 base; unmatched junction bases: 1. The CDR3 DNA reads as TGCGCCAGCAGCTTGACAGGGGGCCGCACAGATACGCAGTATTTT. This codes for CASSLTGGRTDTQYF.

The chain couples TRBV10-3 to TRBJ2-3; D uncertain. The CDR3 loop spans 13 amino acids. V was clipped by 4 bases and J by 2 bases, with 7 bases between them. The germline V gene has CDR1 ENHRY and CDR2 SYGVKD. The CDR3 loop reads CAISGSHTDTQYF. The CDR3 nucleotides are TGTGCCATCAGTGGATCTCACACAGATACGCAGTATTTT.